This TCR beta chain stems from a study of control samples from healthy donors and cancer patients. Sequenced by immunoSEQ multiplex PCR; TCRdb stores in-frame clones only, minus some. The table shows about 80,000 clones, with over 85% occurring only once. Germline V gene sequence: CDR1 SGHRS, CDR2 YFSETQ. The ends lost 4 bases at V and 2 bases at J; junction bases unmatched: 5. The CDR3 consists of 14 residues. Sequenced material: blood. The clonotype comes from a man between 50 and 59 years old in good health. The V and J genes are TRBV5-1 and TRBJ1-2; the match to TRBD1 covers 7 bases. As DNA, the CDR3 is TGCGCCAGCAGCCCCCAGACAGGGAACTATGGCTACACCTTC. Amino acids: CASSPQTGNYGYTF.